This entry lists 5 T cell receptor beta chains sequenced from one sample in a study of blood T cell repertoires in COVID-19. The repertoire was sequenced with immunoSEQ multiplex PCR; TCRdb's copy has only in-frame clones and lacks some. The sample includes approximately 400,000 clones, 87% of them seen just once. Material: PBMCs or T cells enriched from blood (not recorded which). The receptor set was obtained from a man aged 25 to 40 who had recovered from COVID-19.

This clone appeared a single time. The rearrangement joins TRBV7-9 to TRBJ2-7; 7 bases fit TRBD2. Germline CDR1 SEHNR, CDR2 FQNEAQ (reference sequence). This CDR3 is built from 14 residues. Germline trimming cut 4 bases from V and 0 bases from J; bases unmatched to any gene: 3. In DNA form, the CDR3 reads TGTGCCAGCAGCTCTCAGCGGGACTCCTACGAGCAGTACTTC. Encoded protein: CASSSQRDSYEQYF. The full variable domain, in which reference TRBV7-9 and TRBJ2-7 provide the parts outside the CDR3, is DTGVSQNPRHKITKRGQNVTFRCDPISEHNRLYWYRQTLGQGPEFLTYFQNEAQLEKSRLLSDRFSAERPKGSFSTLEIQRTEQGDSAMYLCASSSQRDSYEQYFGPGTRLTVT.

The V and J genes are TRBV5-5 and TRBJ2-7; D might be TRBD1 (6 bases). The CDR3 sequence is 15 residues long. The germline V gene has CDR1 SGHKS and CDR2 YYEKEE (reference sequence). With 2 bases removed from V and 0 bases from J, the gap between germline ends came to 12 bases. DNA of the CDR3: TGTGCCAGCAGCTTTAGACAGGCTAGCTCCTACGAGCAGTACTTC. Its translation is CASSFRQASSYEQYF.

The chain links TRBV7-9 to TRBJ2-1, with TRBD1 matching 7 bases. Trimming removed 5 bases from V and 9 bases from J; junction bases left unmatched: 10. From germline, CDR1 is SEHNR and CDR2 FQNEAQ (reference sequence). This CDR3 is 14 amino acids long. The DNA for the CDR3 is TGTGCCAGCAGCACACAACAGGGGATCGGTGAGCAGTTCTTC. Translating gives CASSTQQGIGEQFF.

The rearrangement joins TRBV4-3 to TRBJ1-6; D not certain. The CDR3 sequence is 15 residues long. CDR1 is LGHNA and CDR2 is YSLEER in the germline V gene. Trimming cost V 0 bases and J 10 bases, with 13 bases left between them. CDR3 region: CASSQDSGLGSPLHF. The CDR3, as DNA: TGCGCCAGCAGCCAAGATTCGGGGTTAGGCTCACCCCTCCACTTT.

This rearrangement joins TRBV5-1 to TRBJ1-2, with TRBD1 matching over 9 bases. Germline CDR1 SGHRS, CDR2 YFSETQ. With V trimmed by 2 bases and J by 7 bases, 6 bases remained unmatched. CDR3 length: 14 amino acids. This CDR3 is CASSFYDRGGGYTF. The CDR3 nucleotides are TGCGCCAGCAGCTTCTACGACAGGGGGGGTGGCTACACCTTC.